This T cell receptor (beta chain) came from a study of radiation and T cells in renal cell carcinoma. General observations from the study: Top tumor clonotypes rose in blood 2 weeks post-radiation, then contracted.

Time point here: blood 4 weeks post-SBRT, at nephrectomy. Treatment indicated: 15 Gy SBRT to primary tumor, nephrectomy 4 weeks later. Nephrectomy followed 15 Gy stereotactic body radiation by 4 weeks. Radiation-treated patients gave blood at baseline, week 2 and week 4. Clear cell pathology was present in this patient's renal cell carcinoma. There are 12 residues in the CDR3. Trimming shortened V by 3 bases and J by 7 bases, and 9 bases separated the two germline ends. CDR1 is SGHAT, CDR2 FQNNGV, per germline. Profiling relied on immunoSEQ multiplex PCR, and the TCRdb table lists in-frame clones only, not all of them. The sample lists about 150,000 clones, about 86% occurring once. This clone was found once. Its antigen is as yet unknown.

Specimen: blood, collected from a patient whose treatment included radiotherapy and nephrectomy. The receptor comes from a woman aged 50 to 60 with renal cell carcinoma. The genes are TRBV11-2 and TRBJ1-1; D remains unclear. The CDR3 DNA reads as TGTGCCAGCAGCTTGACGGGAGTTGAAGCTTTCTTT. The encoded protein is CASSLTGVEAFF.